The clone carrying this T cell receptor beta chain was counted only a few times. Its target is unknown. The sample is drawn from a study of cytomegalovirus exposure and HLA in healthy donors. Overall study findings and caveats: Among donors in an Asian-associated ancestry cluster, a later analysis reportedly found fewer N-insertions than the roughly 700-donor mean. The study labeled 150 or so TCR beta chains cytomegalovirus-associated.

The CDR3 loop spans 15 amino acids. Per germline, CDR1 SGHTA and CDR2 FQGNSA. Germline trimming cut 5 bases from V and 7 bases from J; bases unmatched to any gene: 9. The study ran its PCR with 60 Vbeta and 13 Jbeta primers. This table comes from immunoSEQ multiplex PCR, and its TCRdb copy is limited to in-frame clones, with some not included. Of 150,000 to 200,000 clones in the sample, roughly 73% were seen once. Sequenced material: PBMCs. This clonotype was sampled from a young woman in good health and CMV-seronegative. The J gene is TRBJ2-2, the V gene TRBV7-2, with 8 bases that match TRBD2. CDR3 nucleotides: TGTGCCAGCAGCCCCCATAGCGGGGCGGGCGGGGAGCTGTTTTTT. It specifies CASSPHSGAGGELFF.